Following are 24 T cell receptor beta chains from one sample sequenced in a study of early T cells in non-severe SARS-CoV-2 infection. TCRdb ran MiXCR on the 5' RACE reads and lists one entry per CDR3 protein. The data hold 70,000 to 95,000 distinct CDR3 sequences, with approximately 10% observed a single time. The sample consisted of whole blood. These TCRs come from an adult who was a healthcare worker with PCR-confirmed SARS-CoV-2 infection or an uninfected control (not recorded which).

Remarks on this clonotype: One base away lies a much larger clone, so this may be a sequencing read error. The V gene is TRBV14, the J gene TRBJ2-1; D tentatively fits TRBD1 or TRBD2 (5 bases each). The CDR3 sequence is 14 residues long. V shed 4 bases and J shed 4 bases, with 11 bases lying between them. Germline V lookup: CDR1 SGHDN, CDR2 FVKESK. As DNA, the CDR3 is TGTGCCAGCAGCCGAGGGCAGGGTTACAATGAGCAGTTCTTC. Translated, it gives CASSRGQGYNEQFF.

V gene TRBV7-3 combines with J gene TRBJ2-3; weak D call: TRBD2 (6 bases). The germline V and J ends were trimmed by 5 bases and 3 bases, with 12 bases remaining between them. The CDR3 consists of 14 residues. Germline-derived CDR1 and CDR2 are SGHTA and FQGTGA. The CDR3 DNA sequence: TGTGCCAGCAGCGGAATTGGGGGGACAGATACGCAGTATTTT. This sequence encodes CASSGIGGTDTQYF.

This clonotype was seen ten or more times. J is TRBJ2-4 and V is TRBV4-1; 7 nucleotides agree with TRBD1. The junction had 6 bases not matched to a gene; V was cut back by 4 bases and J by 0 bases. The germline V gene encodes CDR1 MGHRA and CDR2 YSYEKL. There are 16 residues in the CDR3. DNA of the CDR3: TGCGCCAGCAGCCCTGGTCAGGGGGAAGCCAAAAACATTCAGTACTTC. This codes for CASSPGQGEAKNIQYF.

Ten or more counts support this clonotype. This chain joins TRBV4-1 and TRBJ1-6; 7 bases align to TRBD1. Germline V lookup: CDR1 MGHRA, CDR2 YSYEKL. The CDR3 has 14 amino acids. V lost 6 bases and J lost 9; bases outside the gene matches: 8. The CDR3 DNA sequence: TGCGCCAGCAGTCGGGACAGAACCGCTTCACCCCTCCACTTT. Amino acids: CASSRDRTASPLHF.

This clonotype was seen at least ten times. The chain couples TRBV11-2 to TRBJ2-4, with unresolved D. CDR3 length equals 11 residues. V was shortened by 5 bases and J by 7 bases, with 6 bases between the two germline ends. Germline loops: CDR1 SGHAT, CDR2 FQNNGV. CDR3 amino acids: CASSEGNIQYF. CDR3 in DNA: TGTGCCAGCAGCGAAGGGAACATTCAGTACTTC. The full variable domain, with the rest looked up from reference TRBV11-2 and TRBJ2-4, is EAGVAQSPRYKIIEKRQSVAFWCNPISGHATLYWYQQILGQGPKLLIQFQNNGVVDDSQLPKDRFSAERLKGVDSTLKIQPAKLEDSAVYLCASSEGNIQYFGAGTRLSVL.

In this sample, this clonotype turned up many times. The chain combines TRBV6-5 with TRBJ1-5; 9 positions match TRBD1. The CDR3 has 15 residues. The germline gives CDR1 MNHEY, CDR2 SVGAGI. Trimming at V came to 6 bases and at J to 0 bases, leaving 3 bases not matched to a gene. The CDR3 DNA sequence: TGTGCCAGCAGCCTGACAGGGGGTAGCAATCAGCCCCAGCATTTT. It is translated as CASSLTGGSNQPQHF.

This CDR3 is CAWSVDRGNEQFF. The DNA of the CDR3 is TGTGCCTGGAGTGTTGACAGGGGTAATGAGCAGTTCTTC. The V gene is TRBV30, the J gene TRBJ2-1; TRBD1 matches 8 bases. Germline V gene data show CDR1 as GTSNPN and CDR2 as SVGIG (reference sequence). This CDR3 is built from 13 residues. V was clipped by 0 bases and J by 7 bases; unmatched bases: 2.

This clonotype was counted many times. The chain has TRBV7-9 and TRBJ1-2; a possible D gene is TRBD1 (5 bases). V was cut by 5 bases and J by 4 bases, with 11 bases left in between. Germline lookup yields CDR1 SEHNR and CDR2 FQNEAQ (reference sequence). The CDR3 is made up of 13 amino acids. As DNA, the CDR3 is TGTGCCAGCAGCCTCGACAGTGCCTATGGCTACACCTTC. As protein: CASSLDSAYGYTF.

This clonotype was seen a few times. The V call is TRBV4-1, the J call TRBJ1-1; a possible D gene is TRBD1 (6 bases). V lost 4 bases and J 5 bases, leaving 14 bases between the germline ends. Germline V gene lookup returns CDR1 MGHRA and CDR2 YSYEKL. CDR3 length: 14 residues. The CDR3: CASSRGQLGTEAFF. CDR3 DNA: TGCGCCAGCAGCCGAGGACAGCTGGGGACTGAAGCTTTCTTT.

This clonotype was seen repeatedly, ten times or more. The chain combines TRBV4-1 with TRBJ2-7, with a possible D match to TRBD1 (5 bases). V shed 1 base and J shed 0 bases, with 13 bases lying between them. The germline V gene encodes CDR1 MGHRA and CDR2 YSYEKL. CDR3 length: 16 amino acids. The CDR3 is CASSQVLRTNSYEQYF. DNA of the CDR3: TGCGCCAGCAGCCAAGTACTAAGGACAAACTCCTACGAGCAGTACTTC.

The sample holds many counts of this clonotype. One junction end does not reproduce the germline sequence, and a read error may be involved. The CDR3 nucleotides read TGTGCCAGCAGCATAGAGGGGGCTACGAACACTGAAGCTTTCTTT. Residues: CASSIEGATNTEAFF. V is TRBV11-2 and J is TRBJ1-1, with 7 bases aligning to TRBD1. The CDR3 loop spans 15 amino acids. Germline V gene lookup returns CDR1 SGHAT and CDR2 FQNNGV.

The chain recombines TRBV7-9 with TRBJ2-1; 9 nucleotides agree with TRBD2. The V gene's germline CDR1 is SEHNR and CDR2 FQNEAQ (reference sequence). The CDR3 is 15 amino acids. The junction had 8 bases not matched to a gene; V was cut back by 4 bases and J by 7 bases. CDR3 coding DNA: TGTGCCAGCAGCTCAGCGGGGGGCCTCGTTAATGAGCAGTTCTTC. Its translation is CASSSAGGLVNEQFF.

In this sample, this clonotype turned up a few times. The V call is TRBV2, the J call TRBJ1-5; the D is unclear. V was pared by 1 base and J by 0 bases, with 10 bases between. The CDR3 spans 16 residues. CDR1 is SNHLY and CDR2 is FYNNEI in the germline V gene. The CDR3 sequence: CASSEDAARSNQPQHF. CDR3 bases: TGTGCCAGCAGTGAAGATGCAGCTCGTAGCAATCAGCCCCAGCATTTT.

This sequence joins TRBV27 and TRBJ2-1; weak D call: TRBD1 (6 bases). CDR1 MNHEY and CDR2 SMNVEV come from the germline V gene (reference sequence). Trimming left V 8 bases short and J 3 bases short, with 17 bases between. The CDR3 loop spans 15 amino acids. CDR3 protein: CASVLSQGSYNEQFF. Written as DNA, the CDR3 is TGTGCCAGCGTTTTATCTCAGGGGAGCTACAATGAGCAGTTCTTC.

The J gene is TRBJ2-2, the V gene TRBV7-9; no reliable D call. Between the trimmed V and J ends, which lost 5 bases and 4 bases, there was a span of 8 bases. CDR1 SEHNR and CDR2 FQNEAQ come from the germline V gene (reference sequence). CDR3 length: 13 residues. The CDR3 DNA follows: TGTGCCAGCAGCACCGGGCGCACCGGGGAGCTGTTTTTT. Its protein is CASSTGRTGELFF. Together with reference TRBV7-9 and TRBJ2-2, the CDR3 gives the full variable domain: DTGVSQNPRHKITKRGQNVTFRCDPISEHNRLYWYRQTLGQGPEFLTYFQNEAQLEKSRLLSDRFSAERPKGSFSTLEIQRTEQGDSAMYLCASSTGRTGELFFGEGSRLTVL.

This clonotype was observed at least ten times. This sequence joins TRBV6-5 and TRBJ2-7, with 11 bases that match TRBD2. This CDR3 region has 16 residues. Per the germline V gene, CDR1 is MNHEY and CDR2 is SVGAGI. Trimming removed 0 bases from V and 2 bases from J; junction bases left unmatched: 3. CDR3 sequence reads: CASSYSPSGGPYEQYF. CDR3 DNA sequence: TGTGCCAGCAGTTACTCCCCTAGCGGGGGGCCCTACGAGCAGTACTTC.

This clonotype was counted between two and nine times. V and J are TRBV4-1 and TRBJ1-1; D gene uncertain. Trimming cost V 0 bases and J 5 bases, with 10 bases left between them. In germline, CDR1 is MGHRA, CDR2 YSYEKL. This CDR3 region has 14 residues. The CDR3: CASSQDIGLTEAFF. The CDR3 DNA sequence: TGCGCCAGCAGCCAAGATATAGGATTGACTGAAGCTTTCTTT.

This clonotype was counted at least ten times. This chain links TRBV7-2 with TRBJ2-3; 12 nucleotides align to TRBD2. The V segment lost 4 bases and the J segment 1 base; nucleotides outside the gene matches: 3. The CDR3 is 16 residues long. Germline V gene data show CDR1 as SGHTA and CDR2 as FQGNSA. CDR3 bases: TGTGCCAGCAGCTCTAGCGGGGGGGCCGGCACAGATACGCAGTATTTT. This codes for CASSSSGGAGTDTQYF.

This clonotype was found many times. The J gene is TRBJ2-1, the V gene TRBV27; D uncertain. V dropped 3 bases and J dropped 3 bases, with 9 bases sitting between them. Looked up from germline, CDR1 is MNHEY and CDR2 is SMNVEV (reference sequence). This CDR3 has 14 amino acids. CDR3 region: CASSFLGVYNEQFF. CDR3 nucleotide sequence: TGTGCCAGCAGTTTTCTTGGCGTCTACAATGAGCAGTTCTTC.

This clonotype was detected many times. The V and J genes are TRBV7-2 and TRBJ1-1; no reliable D call. The CDR3 contains 13 residues. From germline, CDR1 is SGHTA and CDR2 FQGNSA. The ends were cut back, 5 bases at V and 5 bases at J, with 12 bases in the middle. For the CDR3, the DNA is TGTGCCAGCAGCGCTCTCCCAGAAACTGAAGCTTTCTTT. Translating it yields CASSALPETEAFF.

This clonotype was found many times. The chain has TRBV6-2 or TRBV6-3 and TRBJ2-1, with D tentatively TRBD2 (6 bases). Trimming pared 2 bases from V and 5 bases from J, leaving 16 bases between. Germline CDR1 and CDR2: MNHEY and SVGEGT. This CDR3 has 16 amino acids. CDR3 sequence: CASSYELGGGDNEQFF. CDR3 DNA: TGTGCCAGCAGTTACGAGTTGGGGGGAGGTGACAATGAGCAGTTCTTC.

This sequence joins TRBV13 and TRBJ1-2, with D tentatively TRBD1 (6 bases). With 0 bases removed from V and 8 bases from J, the gap between germline ends came to 7 bases. CDR3 size: 12 residues. CDR1 and CDR2 (germline): PRHDT, FYEKMQ (reference sequence). CDR3 sequence reads: CASSLGQGGYTF. CDR3 nucleotide sequence: TGTGCCAGCAGCTTAGGACAGGGAGGCTACACCTTC. The whole variable domain, filled in from reference TRBV13 and TRBJ1-2, reads AAGVIQSPRHLIKEKRETATLKCYPIPRHDTVYWYQQGPGQDPQFLISFYEKMQSDKGSIPDRFSAQQFSDYHSELNMSSLELGDSALYFCASSLGQGGYTFGSGTRLTVV.

This clonotype showed up just once. This may be a read error: a much more frequent sequence differs by one nucleotide. The chain has TRBV4-1 and TRBJ1-1; D unresolved. Trimming pared 6 bases from V and 0 bases from J, leaving 11 bases between. The CDR3 totals 14 residues. Germline loops: CDR1 MGHRA, CDR2 YSYEKL. The CDR3 nucleotides are TGCGCCAGCAGGGGGAGAACCCTGAACACTGAAGCTTTCTTT. It codes for CASRGRTLNTEAFF.

V usage is TRBV11-3 and J usage is TRBJ2-1; D tentatively fits TRBD1 or TRBD2 (5 bases each). Germline CDR1 and CDR2: SGHNT and YENEEA. V was clipped by 0 bases and J by 12 bases, with 12 bases between them. The CDR3 sequence is 13 residues long. CDR3 DNA sequence: TGTGCCAGCAGCTTAGATCAAGAGGGGCGGCAGTTCTTC. This codes for CASSLDQEGRQFF. Full variable domain (rest looked up from reference TRBV11-3 and TRBJ2-1): EAGVVQSPRYKIIEKKQPVAFWCNPISGHNTLYWYLQNLGQGPELLIRYENEEAVDDSQLPKDRFSAERLKGVDSTLKIQPAELGDSAVYLCASSLDQEGRQFFGPGTRLTVL.